The 5 T cell receptor beta chains presented below share a single source sample, sequenced in a study of sequential checkpoint blockade in melanoma. Treatment indicated: randomized to nivolumab then ipilimumab (arm A) or the reverse (arm B). Some clones are missing from TCRdb's copy, which holds only in-frame ones; the method was immunoSEQ multiplex PCR. Of 35,000 to 40,000 clones listed, 30% to 40% are singletons. The sequenced sample was tumor tissue (inferred from file names), obtained from a patient given nivolumab and ipilimumab in sequence. These receptor sequences come from a human donor with melanoma.

V and J are TRBV19 and TRBJ1-2; no firm D call. The germline V gene has CDR1 LNHDA and CDR2 SQIVND (reference sequence). The CDR3 has 15 residues. Trimming stripped 3 bases from V and 3 bases from J, with 14 bases between. Here the CDR3 DNA reads TGTGCCAGTAGTATCGAAACAGTACCTTACTATGGCTACACCTTC. Encoded protein: CASSIETVPYYGYTF.

This chain joins TRBV30 and TRBJ1-4; TRBD1 agrees at 7 bases. This CDR3 spans 15 amino acids. Germline V CDR1 and CDR2: GTSNPN, SVGIG (reference sequence). V gave up 2 bases and J gave up 0 bases; unmatched junction bases: 3. CDR3 protein: CAWSQGQATNEKLFF. As DNA, the CDR3 is TGTGCCTGGAGTCAAGGACAGGCAACTAATGAAAAACTGTTTTTT.

This clone came up many times. V is TRBV11-3 and J is TRBJ1-2; D might be TRBD1 (6 bases). The CDR3 consists of 16 residues. Germline lookup yields CDR1 SGHNT and CDR2 YENEEA. Between the trimmed V and J ends, which lost 1 base and 8 bases, there was a span of 20 bases. The CDR3 loop reads CASSLVSTGLVGGYTF. CDR3 bases: TGTGCCAGCAGCTTAGTTTCGACAGGTCTCGTAGGAGGCTACACCTTC.

The CDR3 loop reads CASSLDLSGTDTQYF. In nucleotides, the CDR3 is TGTGCCAGCAGCTTAGATCTTAGCGGCACAGATACGCAGTATTTT. This chain joins TRBV11-3 and TRBJ2-3, with D perhaps TRBD2 (5 bases). The CDR3 totals 15 residues. The germline V and J ends were trimmed by 0 bases and 1 base, with 8 bases remaining between them. Germline V CDR1 and CDR2: SGHNT, YENEEA.

In this sample, this clone turned up once. This sequence joins TRBV30 and TRBJ2-1, with D possibly being TRBD2 (5 bases). V lost 2 bases, J lost 2 bases, and 13 bases lay in between. Germline V gene sequence: CDR1 GTSNPN, CDR2 SVGIG (reference sequence). This CDR3 spans 15 amino acids. CDR3 protein: CAWSLWESAYNEQFF. DNA for the CDR3: TGTGCCTGGAGTTTGTGGGAGTCCGCCTACAATGAGCAGTTCTTC.